This entry features one T cell receptor (beta chain) sequence. The antigen is unknown. Method: immunoSEQ multiplex PCR; TCRdb's copy keeps in-frame clones and lacks some. The sample has approximately 75,000 clones, roughly 84% seen once. This sample was taken from a study of T cell responses to AZD1222 COVID-19 vaccine. General study points: Two AZD1222 doses significantly raised spike-specific TCR breadth and depth over controls.

The V gene lost 2 bases and the J gene lost 8 bases, with 8 bases spanning the gap. This CDR3 region has 12 residues. Germline assignment: CDR1 SGHTS and CDR2 YDEGEE. Researchers grouped second doses given at about 4 or about 12 weeks into one pool. This receptor was identified in an adult who received the AZD1222 COVID-19 vaccine. The sequencing here drew on peripheral blood, taken 28 days after the second AZD1222 dose. This chain links TRBV5-8 with TRBJ2-1; D is undetermined. The CDR3, as DNA: TGTGCCAGCAGCTTAAGTTGGGATGAGCAGTTCTTC. Protein product: CASSLSWDEQFF.